The clone carrying this T cell receptor (beta chain) occurred many times. Its antigen remains unidentified. These data are taken from a study of post-analysis software for immune sequencing data. Findings and limits, study-wide: Comparison with controls showed significantly lower normalized Chao1 diversity in multiple sclerosis patients. Roughly five TRBV segments appeared more often in patients than in controls, and TRBV5-6, TRBV5-1 and TRBV20-1 were among these.

The germline gives CDR1 SGHTA, CDR2 FQGNSA. Trimming took 5 bases from V and 0 from J, leaving 6 bases between them. The CDR3 contains 13 residues. Carried by the TCR beta cDNA libraries were unique molecular identifiers. A single record per CDR3 protein comes from TCRdb applying MiXCR to the PCR reads. Here the sample spans 250,000 to 300,000 distinct CDR3 sequences, 35% to 45% being singletons. This receptor was taken from a girl aged 5-17 years with multiple sclerosis. This chain links TRBV7-2 with TRBJ2-3; D not certain. The sample was blood. The CDR3 reads CASSLLSTDTQYF. CDR3 in DNA: TGTGCCAGCAGCCTACTTAGCACAGATACGCAGTATTTT.